Below, 27 T cell receptor beta chains from the same sample are listed, as sequenced in a study of vaccination and CD4 T cells after COVID-19. These TCRs' antigens remain unknown. Treatment in this sample: roughly 10-day PBMC culture with coronavirus spike peptide pools or control peptides (ViraFEST assay). At the Johns Hopkins FTIC core, DNA taken from cultured CD4+ T cells was sequenced by way of the Oncomine TCR Beta short-read assay. TCRdb called the PCR reads again in MiXCR, with one record for every CDR3 protein. Seen here are over 15,000 distinct CDR3 sequences, about half observed once, and the top ten hold 2.5% to 3.5%. The source was CD4+ T cells from blood, cultured in vitro, collected after SARS-CoV-2 vaccination. These receptor sequences come from a human donor who had recovered from COVID-19.

The rearrangement joins TRBV7-2 to TRBJ1-2; D call uncertain. The V end lost 7 bases, the J end lost 8 bases, and 20 bases lay between the germline ends. This CDR3 has 14 amino acids. Germline values: CDR1 SGHTA, CDR2 FQGNSA. CDR3: CASNVKGLTGGYTF. The DNA of the CDR3 is TGTGCCAGCAACGTAAAGGGCCTTACTGGGGGCTACACCTTC.

The V call is TRBV19, the J call TRBJ2-2; 8 bases fit TRBD2. CDR3 length: 17 residues. Germline CDR1 is LNHDA and CDR2 is SQIVND (reference sequence). J was trimmed by 6 bases and V by 3 bases; bases with no gene match: 12. Here the CDR3 reads CASSMPRGGGPAGELFF. The CDR3 DNA is TGTGCCAGTAGTATGCCTCGGGGGGGAGGGCCGGCCGGGGAGCTGTTTTTT.

The chain carries TRBV6-5 and TRBJ2-2, with D perhaps given as TRBD1 or TRBD2 (6 bases each). Looked up from germline, CDR1 is MNHEY and CDR2 is SVGAGI. This CDR3 is 18 amino acids long. Trimming took 2 bases from V and 4 from J, leaving 20 bases between them. The CDR3 DNA is TGTGCCAGCAGTTACAATTCGGGGGCCGCCGGCGGCACCGGGGAGCTGTTTTTT. Residues: CASSYNSGAAGGTGELFF.

V is TRBV6-1 and J is TRBJ2-5; D uncertain. The CDR3 sequence is 13 residues long. Germline V CDR1 and CDR2: MNHNS, SASEGT. V lost 7 bases, J lost 5 bases, and 14 bases lay in between. Here the CDR3 reads CASNDGRRETQYF. CDR3 DNA: TGTGCCAGCAATGATGGGCGTAGGGAGACCCAGTACTTC.

The chain recombines TRBV11-3 with TRBJ2-7, with D tentatively TRBD1 (5 bases). The CDR3 loop spans 13 amino acids. Germline CDR1 and CDR2: SGHNT and YENEEA. V dropped 5 bases and J dropped 4 bases, with 12 bases sitting between them. The CDR3 reads CASSGQGRYEQYF. CDR3 bases: TGTGCCAGCAGCGGGCAGGGAAGGTACGAGCAGTACTTC.

This clonotype was counted between two and nine times. The chain recombines TRBV19 with TRBJ1-2; TRBD1 agrees at 8 bases. The CDR3 extends over 15 amino acids. CDR1 and CDR2 from the germline V gene are LNHDA and SQIVND (reference sequence). V lost 6 bases to trimming and J lost 0 bases; unmatched junction nucleotides: 6. The CDR3 DNA follows: TGTGCCAGTAGGGACAGGGTCGGGACTAACTATGGCTACACCTTC. Its protein product is CASRDRVGTNYGYTF.

This chain links TRBV11-3 with TRBJ1-1; no firm D call. The CDR3 extends over 14 amino acids. V was cut by 3 bases and J by 1 base, with 9 bases left in between. Germline V CDR1 and CDR2: SGHNT, YENEEA. The CDR3 loop is CASSFENGNTEAFF. The CDR3 bases are TGTGCCAGCAGCTTCGAAAACGGGAACACTGAAGCTTTCTTT.

This clonotype turned up a few times. J is TRBJ1-2 and V is TRBV7-9; a weak D match, TRBD1 (6 bases). Germline V gene data show CDR1 as SEHNR and CDR2 as FQNEAQ (reference sequence). The CDR3 extends over 15 amino acids. V was pared by 6 bases and J by 6 bases, with 20 bases between. CDR3 bases: TGTGCCAGCAGTTCTAAGACAGGTAGACTCGATGGCTACACCTTC. Translated: CASSSKTGRLDGYTF.

As for this clonotype: One end of the junction is discordant with germline, which a read error may explain. This chain connects TRBV7-9 to TRBJ1-1; no clear D. This CDR3 region has 15 residues. The germline gives CDR1 SEHNR, CDR2 FQNEAQ (reference sequence). CDR3 coding DNA: TGTGCCAGCAGCTTACTAGGGATTTTGAACACTGAAACTTTCTTT. It translates to CASSLLGILNTETFF.

The chain links TRBV2 to TRBJ2-2; the match to TRBD1 covers 11 bases. The trim removed 6 bases at V and 4 bases at J, leaving 4 bases unmatched. Germline V gives CDR1 SNHLY, CDR2 FYNNEI. The CDR3 is made up of 15 amino acids. The CDR3 here is CASRRGQGGTGELFF. Written as DNA, the CDR3 is TGTGCCAGCAGGCGGGGACAGGGGGGCACCGGGGAGCTGTTTTTT. Full variable domain (missing parts from reference TRBV2 and TRBJ2-2): EPEVTQTPSHQVTQMGQEVILRCVPISNHLYFYWYRQILGQKVEFLVSFYNNEISEKSEIFDDQFSVERPDGSNFTLKIRSTKLEDSAMYFCASRRGQGGTGELFFGEGSRLTVL.

A few counts support this clonotype. The chain combines TRBV6-1 with TRBJ2-5; 7 bases are shared with TRBD1. The junction had 10 bases not matched to a gene; V was cut back by 6 bases and J by 9 bases. The CDR3 has 13 amino acids. Germline V gene sequence: CDR1 MNHNS, CDR2 SASEGT. The DNA for the CDR3 is TGTGCCAGCAGCTGGGGGTTGACAGGGTCCCAGTACTTC. Protein sequence: CASSWGLTGSQYF.

This sequence joins TRBV11-3 and TRBJ2-5; the D gene is possibly TRBD1 (6 bases). V dropped 1 base and J dropped 2 bases, with 8 bases sitting between them. Germline values: CDR1 SGHNT, CDR2 YENEEA. This CDR3 is 14 amino acids long. The CDR3 coding sequence is TGTGCCAGCAGCTTAGCACAGGGTCAAGAGACCCAGTACTTC. Translating gives CASSLAQGQETQYF.

This clonotype was seen a single time. The chain recombines TRBV7-9 with TRBJ1-2, with a possible D match to TRBD1 (6 bases). This CDR3 comprises 15 residues. Germline loops: CDR1 SEHNR, CDR2 FQNEAQ (reference sequence). Trimming pared 8 bases from V and 5 bases from J, leaving 21 bases between. CDR3 nucleotide sequence: TGTGCCAGCCAGACACCATCGGACAGCCAGTATGGCTACACCTTC. As protein: CASQTPSDSQYGYTF.

This chain connects TRBV29-1 to TRBJ2-3, with unresolved D. The CDR3 length is 13 residues. Germline V gene data show CDR1 as SQVTM and CDR2 as ANQGSEA. Trimming shortened V by 3 bases and J by 6 bases, and 13 bases separated the two germline ends. Here the CDR3 reads CSVDGPLEDTQYF. For the CDR3, the DNA is TGCAGCGTTGACGGCCCCCTGGAGGATACGCAGTATTTT.

This clonotype was counted a few times. This chain links TRBV6-2 or TRBV6-3 with TRBJ1-5; TRBD1 matches at 8 bases. Germline V gives CDR1 MNHEY, CDR2 SVGEGT. The CDR3 has 16 amino acids. The V gene end was trimmed by 6 bases and the J gene end by 7 bases; junction bases not matched to a gene: 14. As DNA, the CDR3 is TGTGCCAGCAGCTTCGACAGGGGAGGGGGCCGGCAGCCCCAGCATTTT. It codes for CASSFDRGGGRQPQHF.

The V and J genes are TRBV10-3 and TRBJ2-6; 11 nucleotides line up with TRBD2. Germline V gene sequence: CDR1 ENHRY, CDR2 SYGVKD. The ends lost 5 bases at V and 0 bases at J; junction bases unmatched: 0. The CDR3 covers 16 residues. The CDR3 bases are TGTGCCATCAGTACTAGCGGGGGCTCTGGGGCCAACGTCCTGACTTTC. Protein sequence: CAISTSGGSGANVLTF.

This clonotype showed up just a few times. The chain couples TRBV20-1 to TRBJ2-6; 7 nucleotides line up with TRBD1. CDR3 length: 16 amino acids. Per the germline V gene, CDR1 is DFQATT and CDR2 is SNEGSKA (reference sequence). The trim removed 6 bases at V and 0 bases at J, leaving 8 bases unmatched. The CDR3 sequence: CSAQDRINSGANVLTF. Written as DNA, the CDR3 is TGCAGTGCCCAGGACAGGATCAACTCTGGGGCCAACGTCCTGACTTTC.

This chain connects TRBV20-1 to TRBJ2-7; 9 positions agree with TRBD1. Germline CDR1 reads DFQATT; CDR2 reads SNEGSKA (reference sequence). V lost 6 bases to trimming and J lost 4 bases; unmatched junction nucleotides: 13. The CDR3 is made up of 15 amino acids. CDR3 residues: CSADATGGKVYEQYF. The CDR3 region has the DNA TGCAGTGCAGATGCAACAGGGGGCAAGGTATACGAGCAGTACTTC.

CDR3 in DNA: TGCAGTGCTAGAAATACCCTACCCCATACCGGGACACGGACCTACGAGCAGTACTTC. Amino acids: CSARNTLPHTGTRTYEQYF. The chain is built from TRBV20-1 and TRBJ2-7, with D possibly TRBD1 on 6 matching bases. The CDR3 extends over 19 amino acids. Germline V gives CDR1 DFQATT, CDR2 SNEGSKA (reference sequence). V lost 2 bases, J lost 2 bases, and 28 bases lay in between.

This clonotype has a handful of counts. The chain employs TRBV7-9 and TRBJ1-1; TRBD1 matches 7 bases. CDR1 SEHNR and CDR2 FQNEAQ come from the germline V gene (reference sequence). This CDR3 has 14 amino acids. The trim removed 3 bases at V and 6 bases at J, leaving 7 bases unmatched. Written as DNA, the CDR3 is TGTGCCAGCAGCTTTGGGACAGTTAACGCTGAAGCTTTCTTT. It specifies CASSFGTVNAEAFF. The full variable domain, in which reference TRBV7-9 and TRBJ1-1 provide the parts outside the CDR3, is DTGVSQNPRHKITKRGQNVTFRCDPISEHNRLYWYRQTLGQGPEFLTYFQNEAQLEKSRLLSDRFSAERPKGSFSTLEIQRTEQGDSAMYLCASSFGTVNAEAFFGQGTRLTVV.

This chain links TRBV6-2 or TRBV6-3 with TRBJ1-1; 7 nucleotides align to TRBD1. This CDR3 contains 14 residues. Germline CDR1 and CDR2: MNHEY and SVGEGT. The V segment lost 6 bases and the J segment 3 bases; nucleotides outside the gene matches: 7. The CDR3: CASRQTGMDTEAFF. CDR3 in DNA: TGTGCCAGCAGACAGACAGGGATGGACACTGAAGCTTTCTTT.

In this sample, this clonotype turned up once. The chain carries TRBV20-1 and TRBJ1-4; 9 bases are a match to TRBD1. The germline CDR1 and CDR2 sequences are DFQATT and SNEGSKA (reference sequence). V trimming: 6 bases; J trimming: 7 bases; junction bases outside the gene matches: 6. This CDR3 comprises 13 residues. The CDR3 nucleotides read TGCAGTGCCCCAGGACAGGGGAGTGAAAAACTGTTTTTT. Its protein is CSAPGQGSEKLFF.

The J gene is TRBJ2-5, the V gene TRBV20-1, with 7 bases fitting TRBD1. This CDR3 region has 15 residues. Trimming took 6 bases from V and 4 from J; bases not matched to a gene: 14. From germline, CDR1 is DFQATT and CDR2 SNEGSKA (reference sequence). This chain's CDR3 is CSAIGIRGLRETQYF. CDR3 coding DNA: TGCAGTGCCATTGGGATAAGGGGGCTGAGAGAGACCCAGTACTTC.

This rearrangement joins TRBV7-2 to TRBJ1-6; TRBD1 matches 7 bases. CDR3 length: 14 amino acids. Germline V gene data show CDR1 as SGHTA and CDR2 as FQGNSA. After removal of 5 bases from V and 10 bases from J, the junction contained 8 bases not matched to a gene. DNA for the CDR3: TGTGCCAGCAGCCCCGACAGGGCCTCCTCACCCCTCCACTTT. This codes for CASSPDRASSPLHF.

V is TRBV6-5 and J is TRBJ2-3; no firm D call. Deletions cut 0 bases from V and 7 bases from J, with 11 bases between. The CDR3 contains 14 residues. The germline V gene encodes CDR1 MNHEY and CDR2 SVGAGI. Here the CDR3 reads CASSYSEWIYTQYF. In DNA form, the CDR3 reads TGTGCCAGCAGTTACTCGGAATGGATTTATACGCAGTATTTT.

This clonotype has more than one count but fewer than ten. The chain employs TRBV7-2 and TRBJ2-3; 7 positions agree with TRBD2. V was clipped by 2 bases and J by 2 bases; unmatched bases: 7. The CDR3 loop spans 16 amino acids. The germline gives CDR1 SGHTA, CDR2 FQGNSA. The CDR3 spells CASSLFRDYFTDTQYF. The CDR3 DNA sequence: TGTGCCAGCAGCTTATTTCGGGACTACTTCACAGATACGCAGTATTTT.

The rearrangement joins TRBV29-1 to TRBJ2-3; 9 nucleotides match TRBD2. From germline, CDR1 is SQVTM and CDR2 ANQGSEA. This CDR3 has 15 residues. V gave up 5 bases and J gave up 0 bases; unmatched junction bases: 6. DNA for the CDR3: TGCAGCGTTAATAGCGGGGGTTATAGCACAGATACGCAGTATTTT. Its translation: CSVNSGGYSTDTQYF.